This T cell receptor beta chain was identified in a study of shared clonotypes between healthy human individuals. To note about this clone: Antigen unknown.

Findings and caveats of the study: Estimated richness was generally greater in naive than memory subsets. Shared across several donors were around 4.7% of the naive CD4 clonotypes.

V shed 6 bases, J shed 8 bases, and the junction held 5 bases outside the gene matches. CDR1 SGHRS and CDR2 YFSETQ come from the germline V gene. CDR3 length equals 14 residues. TCRdb's copy holds only in-frame clones and misses some; the assay was immunoSEQ multiplex PCR. The table shows about 1.4 million clones, with roughly 97% occurring only once. The sequenced sample consisted of naive CD4+ T cells sorted from blood. The sample's subset: CD45RA+ positively selected. The rearrangement links TRBV5-1 to TRBJ2-1; 13 bases are shared with TRBD2. This sequence originates from a man between 25 and 39 years old in good health. CDR3: CASTTSGRHHEQFF. The CDR3 DNA reads as TGCGCCAGCACGACTAGCGGGAGGCACCATGAGCAGTTCTTC.